This T cell receptor (beta chain) was found in a study of shared clonotypes between healthy human individuals. Donors were healthy HIV-negative adults without recently reported acute infections or vaccinations. The assay was immunoSEQ multiplex PCR, and TCRdb's table has in-frame clones only and misses some. The sample records some 690,000 clones, roughly 87% being singletons. CDR3 length: 16 residues. V lost 4 bases and J lost 2, with 18 bases in between. CDR1 MNHNS and CDR2 SASEGT come from the germline V gene. A note on this clone: Its antigen is as yet unknown.

Study conclusions and caveats: Only blood samples were collected, and tissue repertoires likely differ. The study's rarefaction showed incomplete sorted-subset sequencing despite large depth.

The specimen sequenced was memory CD8+ T cells from PBMCs. This sample's subset: CD45RO+ cells pooled with CCR7-negative TemRA cells. The sequence derives from a man aged 18-30 years in good health. Some clones in this sample may be carry-over from other donors' samples. V usage is TRBV6-1 and J usage is TRBJ2-7, with D maybe TRBD2 (5 bases). The chain's CDR3 is CASSGAVKDITYEQYF. DNA for the CDR3: TGTGCCAGCAGTGGAGCGGTCAAAGATATAACCTACGAGCAGTACTTC.